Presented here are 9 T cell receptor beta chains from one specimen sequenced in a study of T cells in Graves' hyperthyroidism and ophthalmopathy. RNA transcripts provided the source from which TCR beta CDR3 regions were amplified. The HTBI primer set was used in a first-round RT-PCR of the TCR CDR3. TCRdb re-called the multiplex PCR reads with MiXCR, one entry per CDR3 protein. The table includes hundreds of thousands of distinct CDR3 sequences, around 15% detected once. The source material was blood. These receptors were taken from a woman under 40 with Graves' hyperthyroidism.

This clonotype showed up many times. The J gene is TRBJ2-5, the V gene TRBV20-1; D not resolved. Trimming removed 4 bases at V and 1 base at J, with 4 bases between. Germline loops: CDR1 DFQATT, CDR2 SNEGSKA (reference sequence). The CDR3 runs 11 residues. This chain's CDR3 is CSATIQETQYF. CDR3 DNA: TGCAGTGCTACCATCCAAGAGACCCAGTACTTC.

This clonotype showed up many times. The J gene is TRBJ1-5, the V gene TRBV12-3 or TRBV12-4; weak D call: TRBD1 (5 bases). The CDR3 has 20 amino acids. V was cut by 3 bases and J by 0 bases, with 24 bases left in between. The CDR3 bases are TGTGCCAGCAGTTTCATCGTCGTTATGGGGGGTCCCTATAGCAATCAGCCCCAGCATTTT. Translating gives CASSFIVVMGGPYSNQPQHF.

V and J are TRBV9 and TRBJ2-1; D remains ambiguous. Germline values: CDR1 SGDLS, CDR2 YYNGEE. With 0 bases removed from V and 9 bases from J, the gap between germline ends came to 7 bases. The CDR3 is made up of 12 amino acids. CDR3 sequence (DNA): TGTGCCAGCAGCGTAGGGAACCGTGAGCAGTTCTTC. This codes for CASSVGNREQFF.

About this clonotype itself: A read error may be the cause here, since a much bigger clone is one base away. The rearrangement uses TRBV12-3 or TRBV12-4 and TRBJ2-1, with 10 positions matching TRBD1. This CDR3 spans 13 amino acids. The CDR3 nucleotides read TGTGTCAGCAGTTTAGACAGGGGGCTTGAGCAGTTCTTC. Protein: CVSSLDRGLEQFF.

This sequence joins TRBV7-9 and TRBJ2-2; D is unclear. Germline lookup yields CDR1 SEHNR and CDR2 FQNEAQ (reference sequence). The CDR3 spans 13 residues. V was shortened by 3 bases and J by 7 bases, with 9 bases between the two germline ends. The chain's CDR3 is CASSLFRSGELFF. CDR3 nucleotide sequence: TGTGCCAGCAGCTTGTTTAGAAGCGGGGAGCTGTTTTTT.

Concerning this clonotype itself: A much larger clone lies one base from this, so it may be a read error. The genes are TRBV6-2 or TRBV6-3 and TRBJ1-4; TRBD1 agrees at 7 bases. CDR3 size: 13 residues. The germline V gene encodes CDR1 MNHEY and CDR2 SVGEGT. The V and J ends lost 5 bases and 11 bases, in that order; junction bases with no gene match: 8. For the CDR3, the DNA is TGTGCCAGCAGTCCTGGATGGACAGGCAAACTGTTTTTT. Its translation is CASSPGWTGKLFF.

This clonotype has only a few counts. CDR3: CASSFRGRETTDTQYF. Written as DNA, the CDR3 is TGTGCCAGCAGTTTTAGGGGGCGGGAGACCACAGATACGCAGTATTTT. This chain uses TRBV7-9 with TRBJ2-3; D might be TRBD1 or TRBD2, each matching 7 bases. V was shortened by 6 bases and J by 2 bases, with 18 bases between the two germline ends. The germline V gene encodes CDR1 SEHNR and CDR2 FQNEAQ (reference sequence). The CDR3 length is 16 residues.

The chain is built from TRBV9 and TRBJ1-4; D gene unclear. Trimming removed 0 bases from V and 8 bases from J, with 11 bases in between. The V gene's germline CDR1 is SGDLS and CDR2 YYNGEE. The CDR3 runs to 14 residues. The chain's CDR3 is CASSVGSAGEKLFF. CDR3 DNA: TGTGCCAGCAGCGTAGGCTCGGCGGGAGAAAAACTGTTTTTT.

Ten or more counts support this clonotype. CDR3 bases: TGTGCCAGCAGCTTAGGGGGACTAGGGGGACCCTACAATGAGCAGTTCTTC. This translates into CASSLGGLGGPYNEQFF. This sequence joins TRBV11-2 and TRBJ2-1, with 8 bases identical to TRBD2. CDR3 size: 17 residues. Trimming removed 1 base from V and 2 bases from J; junction bases left unmatched: 7. CDR1 is SGHAT, CDR2 FQNNGV, per germline.